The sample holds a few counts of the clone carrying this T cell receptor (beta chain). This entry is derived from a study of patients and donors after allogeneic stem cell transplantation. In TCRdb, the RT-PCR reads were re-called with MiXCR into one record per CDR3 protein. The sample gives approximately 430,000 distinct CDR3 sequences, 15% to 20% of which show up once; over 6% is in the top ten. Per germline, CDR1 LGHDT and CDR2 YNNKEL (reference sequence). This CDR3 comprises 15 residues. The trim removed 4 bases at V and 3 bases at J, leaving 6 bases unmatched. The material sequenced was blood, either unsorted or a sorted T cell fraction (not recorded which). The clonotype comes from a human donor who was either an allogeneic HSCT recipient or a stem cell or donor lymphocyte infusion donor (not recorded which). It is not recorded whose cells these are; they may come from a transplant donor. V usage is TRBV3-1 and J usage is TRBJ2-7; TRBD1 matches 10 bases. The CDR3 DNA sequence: TGTGCCAGCAGCCGACCGGGACAGGGGATCTACGAGCAGTACTTC. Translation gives CASSRPGQGIYEQYF.